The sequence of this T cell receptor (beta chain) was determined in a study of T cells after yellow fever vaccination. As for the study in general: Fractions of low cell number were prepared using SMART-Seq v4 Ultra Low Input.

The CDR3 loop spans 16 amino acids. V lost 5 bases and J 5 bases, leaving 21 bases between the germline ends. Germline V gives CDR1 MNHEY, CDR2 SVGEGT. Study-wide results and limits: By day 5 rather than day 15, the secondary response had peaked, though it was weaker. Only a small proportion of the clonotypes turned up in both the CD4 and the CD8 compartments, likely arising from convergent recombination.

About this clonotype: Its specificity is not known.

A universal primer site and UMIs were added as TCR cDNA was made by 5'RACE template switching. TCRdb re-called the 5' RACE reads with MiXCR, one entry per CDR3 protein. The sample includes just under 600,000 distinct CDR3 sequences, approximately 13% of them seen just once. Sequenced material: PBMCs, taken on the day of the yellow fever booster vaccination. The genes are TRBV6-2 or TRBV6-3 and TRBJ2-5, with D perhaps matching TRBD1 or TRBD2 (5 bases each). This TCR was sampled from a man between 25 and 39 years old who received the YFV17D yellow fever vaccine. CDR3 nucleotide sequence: TGTGCCAGCAGTACAGACCGGGGCCTTTTCGGGGAGACCCAGTACTTC. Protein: CASSTDRGLFGETQYF.